These T cell receptor beta chains were read from a single sample in a study of cytomegalovirus exposure and HLA in healthy donors. Libraries were prepared by immunoSEQ multiplex PCR; TCRdb keeps only in-frame clonotypes and omits some of them. The profile covers 95,000 to 100,000 clones, with around 86% appearing a single time and under 4.5% taken by the ten largest. Sequenced material: PBMCs. The source of these receptors is a female donor in good health and CMV-seropositive. The CDR3 runs from the conserved cysteine through the conserved F or W. D genes are given only for firm matches. Some rows have no size entry. The others give once, few or many, or a class for an expanded clone.

TRBV29-1	TRBJ1-2	.	TRBD1	TGCAGCGTTGAAGAGCCCTACAGGGGGCGCAAAGGGGGTGGCTACACCTTC	CSVEEPYRGRKGGGYTF
TRBV6-5	TRBJ2-7	.	TRBD1	TGTGCCAGCAGTTACTTGCCGGGACAGGGGGCCTACGAGCAGTACTTC	CASSYLPGQGAYEQYF
TRBV5-8	TRBJ2-4	.	TRBD2	TGTGCCAGCAGCTTGGAGATGAGCGGGAGGGCGGGGGACATTCAGTACTTC	CASSLEMSGRAGDIQYF
TRBV6-5	TRBJ2-7	few	.	TGTGCCAGCAACCGAAGGGGAGGGGGCTACGAGCAGTACTTC	CASNRRGGGYEQYF
TRBV2	TRBJ2-3	.	.	TGTGCCAGCAGTTATAGCAGTAGCACAGATACGCAGTATTTT	CASSYSSSTDTQYF
TRBV7-2	TRBJ1-5	.	TRBD1	TGTGCCAGCAGCTTCGAGAGGCAGGGGGCCAATCAGCCCCAGCATTTT	CASSFERQGANQPQHF
TRBV29-1	TRBJ2-7	.	.	TGCAGCGTCAGGAGGGGGGGGGCGAGCTACGAGCAGTACTTC	CSVRRGGASYEQYF
TRBV5-6	TRBJ2-7	once	.	TGTGCCAGCACCCCCGCGGACAACCTCTACGAGCAGTACTTC	CASTPADNLYEQYF
TRBV10-3	TRBJ2-7	.	TRBD1	TGTGCCATCAGTGAGTCTGGGGGGACAGGGACTTACGAGCAGTACTTC	CAISESGGTGTYEQYF
TRBV6-5	TRBJ1-2	.	TRBD1	TGTGCCAGCAGTTACCTGACAGGGGGCAAGGGAGGCTACACCTTC	CASSYLTGGKGGYTF
TRBV5-1	TRBJ2-7	few	.	TGCGCCAGCAGCCGTACAACAGGGAGCTCCTACGAGCAGTACTTC	CASSRTTGSSYEQYF
TRBV14	TRBJ1-1	.	.	TGTGCCAGCAGCCAGCCGCGGGCGATGAACACTGAAGCTTTCTTT	CASSQPRAMNTEAFF
TRBV7-9	TRBJ1-1	.	.	TGTGCCAGCAGCTTAGACAGTGAAGCTTTCTTT	CASSLDSEAFF
TRBV18	TRBJ1-5	.	.	TGTGCCAGCTCACCAGTGAGGAGTAGCAATCAGCCCCAGCATTTT	CASSPVRSSNQPQHF
TRBV7-3	TRBJ2-6	few	.	TGTGCCAGCAGCCTTGGGGGCACTGGGGCCAACGTCCTGACTTTC	CASSLGGTGANVLTF
TRBV27	TRBJ2-5	.	TRBD2	TGTGCCAGCACTCCCGGACTAGCGGGCCCTCAAGAGACCCAGTACTTC	CASTPGLAGPQETQYF
TRBV4-1	TRBJ1-5	few	.	TGCGCCAGCAGCCAAGGTACAGGGAATCCCAATCAGCCCCAGCATTTT	CASSQGTGNPNQPQHF
TRBV4-1	TRBJ1-1	.	.	TGCGCCAGCAGCCAATACAGGGTGTGGATGAACACTGAAGCTTTCTTT	CASSQYRVWMNTEAFF
TRBV15	TRBJ2-1	.	TRBD1	TGTGCCACCAGCGGGGACAGGGGCTCCTACAATGAGCAGTTCTTC	CATSGDRGSYNEQFF
TRBV7-2	TRBJ1-2	.	TRBD1	TGTGCCAGCAGCCCCCACCGGGGACAGGGAGATGGCTACACCTTC	CASSPHRGQGDGYTF
TRBV6-1	TRBJ2-5	.	.	TGTGCCAGCAGTAGGGGGGGAGAGACCCAGTACTTC	CASSRGGETQYF
TRBV11-3	TRBJ2-7	.	TRBD2	TGTGCCAGCAGCCTTGGCGGGGGTACTAACGAGCAGTACTTC	CASSLGGGTNEQYF
TRBV7-9	TRBJ2-7	.	.	TGTGCCAGCAGCTTAGTGGGCCAGGGTATAAGTCAATTCTTCTACGAGCAGTACTTC	CASSLVGQGISQFFYEQYF
TRBV11-2	TRBJ1-6	.	.	TGTGCCAGCAGCCCTCCCGTTCCTGACAAAAATTCACCCCTCCACTTT	CASSPPVPDKNSPLHF
TRBV6-1	TRBJ1-1	.	.	TGTGCCAGCAGTGAGAGATGGAACACTGAAGCTTTCTTT	CASSERWNTEAFF
TRBV28	TRBJ1-2	.	.	TGTGCCAGCACCTGGGGCGGTATCTATGGCTACACCTTC	CASTWGGIYGYTF
TRBV2	TRBJ2-1	.	TRBD2	TGTGCCAGCACAGAGCCGGGACTAGCCGATGAGCAGTTCTTC	CASTEPGLADEQFF
TRBV9	TRBJ1-1	.	.	TGTGCCAGCAGCCTACAGGGAAACACTGAAGCTTTCTTT	CASSLQGNTEAFF
TRBV5-1	TRBJ1-2	.	.	TGCGCCAGCAGCTTGGTTTCATTTCAGGCGGGCTACACCTTC	CASSLVSFQAGYTF
TRBV29-1	TRBJ1-5	once	.	TGCAGCGTTGGATTCGCGGGTCAGCCCCAGCATTTT	CSVGFAGQPQHF
TRBV28	TRBJ1-2	.	.	TGTGCCAGCAGTTTATCCCCCGGGGGAGCTAACTATGGCTACACCTTC	CASSLSPGGANYGYTF
TRBV2	TRBJ1-6	.	TRBD1	TGTGCCAGCAACCCGGACAGGGGGAATTCACCCCTCCACTTT	CASNPDRGNSPLHF
TRBV13	TRBJ1-1	.	.	TGTGCCAGCAGCTTAGACCCGGGACTCGGGGCTGAAGCTTTCTTT	CASSLDPGLGAEAFF
TRBV5-6	TRBJ2-2	.	TRBD2	TGTGCCAGCAGCCGCCCGACAGCGGGGCCCACCGGGGAGCTGTTTTTT	CASSRPTAGPTGELFF
TRBV5-1	TRBJ2-3	once	.	TGCGCCAGCAGCGGTCAGAACAGGCCAGATACGCAGTATTTT	CASSGQNRPDTQYF
TRBV11-2	TRBJ1-1	.	TRBD1	TGTGCCAGCAGCTTGACAGGGGGAGTGAACACTGAAGCTTTCTTT	CASSLTGGVNTEAFF
TRBV19	TRBJ2-1	.	.	TGTGCCAGTAGTATATCGGCAGGGAATTACAATGAGCAGTTCTTC	CASSISAGNYNEQFF
TRBV2	TRBJ1-3	.	.	TGTGCCAGCAGTGAGGTGGGGCCTGGAAACACCATATATTTT	CASSEVGPGNTIYF
TRBV19	TRBJ1-5	.	.	TGTGCCAGTAGAAGAGGGAAGTTTAGCAATCAGCCCCAGCATTTT	CASRRGKFSNQPQHF
TRBV25-1	TRBJ1-1	.	.	TGTGCCAGCAGGGGGGGGCCGAACACTGAAGCTTTCTTT	CASRGGPNTEAFF
TRBV5-1	TRBJ2-7	once	.	TGCGCCAGCAGCTTGGAACAGACCCGAGAGCAGTACTTC	CASSLEQTREQYF
TRBV2	TRBJ1-2	.	TRBD1	TGTGCCAGCAGTGAAATATTAGGCAGGGGGTATGGCGGCTACACCTTC	CASSEILGRGYGGYTF
TRBV7-2	TRBJ1-2	.	TRBD1	TGTGCCAGCAGCGCGAAGTTGGGACAGGGGTTTGGCTACACCTTC	CASSAKLGQGFGYTF
TRBV6-5	TRBJ1-4	.	TRBD1	TGTGCCAGCAGTTACCGACAGGGAGGTGAAAAACTGTTTTTT	CASSYRQGGEKLFF
TRBV15	TRBJ2-5	once	TRBD2	TGTGCCACCAGCGGTAGCGGGAGCATCCAAGAGACCCAGTACTTC	CATSGSGSIQETQYF
TRBV29-1	TRBJ1-1	few	.	TGCAGCGTTAGTCCAGGGGCCACTGAAGCTTTCTTT	CSVSPGATEAFF
TRBV19	TRBJ2-1	.	TRBD2	TGTGCCAGTACCCCGCGGTTGGGACTAGCGGGGGTGGCCTACAATGAGCAGTTCTTC	CASTPRLGLAGVAYNEQFF
TRBV7-2	TRBJ1-2	.	.	TGTGCCAGCAGCTTAGGGCGGATCTCTAACTATGGCTACACCTTC	CASSLGRISNYGYTF
TRBV11-2	TRBJ2-1	few	.	TGTGCCAGCAGCTTAGTTCAGGGCAAATACAATGAGCAGTTCTTC	CASSLVQGKYNEQFF
TRBV28	TRBJ2-7	.	.	TGTGCCAGCAGTTTAGTCGGGGCCTACGAGCAGTACTTC	CASSLVGAYEQYF
TRBV2	TRBJ2-1	.	TRBD2	TGTGCCAGCAGTGAGAGGACTAGTATAAATGAGCAGTTCTTC	CASSERTSINEQFF
TRBV19	TRBJ2-1	.	TRBD2	TGTGCCAGTAGTCCAAGACTAGCGGGAAGCTCCTACAATGAGCAGTTCTTC	CASSPRLAGSSYNEQFF
TRBV29-1	TRBJ2-2	.	TRBD1	TGCAGCGTCACGGGACAGGGGGTAGGCGGGGAGCTGTTTTTT	CSVTGQGVGGELFF